This TCR beta chain was documented in a study of human T cells and chemical hapten exposure. Across the study: Alopecia areata, totalis or universalis affected patients, mainly female.

TCRdb used MiXCR to reprocess the RACE reads, holding one entry per CDR3 protein. This sample has 95,000 to 150,000 distinct CDR3 sequences, with about 13% found just once. Time point of the sample: pre-sensitization, week 0. Treatment indicated: therapeutic diphenylcyclopropenone sensitization with weekly scalp DPC. Non-pregnant alopecia patients aged 18 to 70, suitable for DPC therapy. With respect to this clonotype: Its antigen remains unidentified.

With 1 base removed from V and 3 bases from J, the gap between germline ends came to 11 bases. The CDR3 is made up of 14 amino acids. CDR1 is SGHKS, CDR2 YYEKEE, per germline (reference sequence). Study-level points and caveats: Patch test score rose with PT1 expanded TCRs, significant at 8, 16, 32, not 4.

The rearrangement joins TRBV5-5 to TRBJ2-7; possibly TRBD1 for D (5 bases). The specimen comprised whole blood, sampled in connection with sensitization to the hapten diphenylcyclopropenone (DPC). The TCR sequence derives from a woman aged 18-29 years with alopecia areata. Some clones in this sample may be carry-over from other donors' samples. The CDR3 sequence: CASSLSVGDYEQYF. The CDR3 region has the DNA TGTGCCAGCAGCTTGAGTGTAGGGGACTACGAGCAGTACTTC.